This TCR beta chain was recorded in a study of tumor-infiltrating lymphocytes in localized non-small cell lung cancer. The data were produced by immunoSEQ multiplex PCR, yet TCRdb's version contains in-frame clones alone and is incomplete. The sample has 21,000 or so clones, 80% seen once. Germline V CDR1 and CDR2: SNHLY, FYNNEI. The V end was cut by 6 bases, the J end by 0 bases, with 8 bases between. CDR3 size: 13 residues. The sequencing input was lung tumor tissue. The chain combines TRBV2 with TRBJ1-1; D unclear. This sequence originates from a human donor with non-small cell lung cancer. The CDR3 nucleotides read TGTGCCAGCAGACAGAGGGTGAACACTGAAGCTTTCTTT. This translates into CASRQRVNTEAFF.